This TCR beta chain was obtained from a study of cytomegalovirus exposure and HLA in healthy donors (TCRdb year 2017). Some background on the complete study: The 500 to 800 repertoires of the first cohort and the 110 or so validation repertoires were produced on the same platform, according to a later analysis. The aim of the study was to test whether cataloging public T cell receptors could identify signatures of past pathogen exposure. Besides the first cohort of under 700 subjects, a separate validation cohort made up of roughly 120 different subjects was used. To predict cytomegalovirus infection status, the study brought together high-throughput TCR immunosequencing, statistical association of individual TCRs with disease status, and machine learning. Paper-wide results and their limitations: A later analysis found that TCRs clustered in the first cohort also tended to co-occur in the 95 to 150 validation repertoires, with 90% to 95% of cluster scores above 0. A few of the identified cytomegalovirus-associated TCR beta chains were confirmed in vitro to be specific for cytomegalovirus antigens. A later analysis lacked HLA typing for the validation cohort, so it scored co-occurrence in that cohort across all 110 or so repertoires. Across donors, most TCR sequences were observed very rarely, whereas some public TCRs were present in many individuals. A total of 164 TCR beta chains were listed by the study as associated with cytomegalovirus. The authors suggested that the approach could potentially be generalized to other disease states and immunological phenotypes. The classifier was reported to diagnose cytomegalovirus status with high specificity and sensitivity in both the original and validation cohorts.

The CDR3 runs 16 amino acids, cysteine and phenylalanine included. Only CDR3 DNA remains: 48 bases, in frame from the first base. Unmatched junction bases come to 15, with V trimmed by 10 bases and J by 1 base. CDR1 and CDR2, per the germline V gene (reference sequence), are SEHNR and FQNEAQ. Library generation was performed with the immunoSEQ multiplex PCR assay. As for how the authors treated the data: A statistical classification framework was built for diagnosing cytomegalovirus status from the catalog of TCR beta chain sequences. Held by TCRdb, this immuneACCESS table contains in-frame sequences only and omits some clones. Under half of the omission traces to an unresolved V gene where checked; the cause of the rest is unknown. Clone size and V and J calls were adopted from that table, with D and trimming inferred from the DNA. The sample table holds about 180,000 clones, of which 85% were seen once. Of the sample, 16% is held by the ten largest clones.

Regarding this clone: No cognate antigen has been identified for it. No base qualities exist here, and no much larger clone lies one base off it.

Donors formed part of the validation cohort, which comprised over a hundred subjects and was distinct from the first cohort of 666 subjects. The chain is encoded by TRBV7-9 joined to TRBJ2-7; 8 middle bases align to TRBD1. Sequencing was carried out using PBMCs. The receptor was isolated from a man aged 18 to 29 in good health and CMV-seropositive. The encoded CDR3 is CAIGTGAGGRSYEQYF. The sequenced DNA is TGTGCCATCGGAACCGGTGCAGGGGGCAGGTCCTACGAGCAGTACTTC.